The 29 T cell receptor beta chains in this list originate from one sample, sequenced in a study of chemoradiotherapy in HPV16-positive cancers. Method: immunoSEQ multiplex PCR; TCRdb's copy keeps in-frame clones and lacks some. The sample includes about 12,000 clones, about 70% of them seen just once. The sample was gathered from a patient who underwent chemoradiotherapy. The receptors derive from a human donor with HPV-associated anogenital cancer.

This clone was seen only a few times. V gene TRBV11-1 combines with J gene TRBJ2-2, with TRBD1 matching 9 bases. The CDR3 is made up of 17 amino acids. Trimming at V came to 1 base and at J to 3 bases, leaving 6 bases not matched to a gene. Germline CDR1 is SGHAT and CDR2 is FQDESV (reference sequence). The DNA of the CDR3 is TGTGCCAGCAGCTTAGGCCGCGGGACAGGGCACACCGGGGAGCTGTTTTTT. The encoded protein is CASSLGRGTGHTGELFF.

The CDR3 region is CATEQGFQGGYTF. The CDR3 DNA reads TGTGCCACCGAACAGGGATTCCAAGGCGGCTACACCTTC. The V and J genes are TRBV19 and TRBJ1-2; TRBD1 might be the D (6 bases). The CDR3 consists of 13 residues. Germline loops: CDR1 LNHDA, CDR2 SQIVND (reference sequence). The V gene lost 10 bases and the J gene lost 8 bases, with 20 bases spanning the gap.

There are a few counts of this clone. The CDR3 region is CASSQDQGLANSPLHF. CDR3 nucleotides: TGCGCCAGCAGCCAAGATCAGGGTTTAGCTAATTCACCCCTCCACTTT. The J gene is TRBJ1-6, the V gene TRBV4-1, with a tentative D call TRBD1 (5 bases). Germline CDR1 MGHRA, CDR2 YSYEKL. With 0 bases removed from V and 6 bases from J, the gap between germline ends came to 12 bases. This CDR3 region has 16 residues.

In its sample, this clone was seen a few times. This rearrangement joins TRBV4-3 to TRBJ1-2; 10 bases fit TRBD1. Germline assignment: CDR1 LGHNA and CDR2 YSLEER. The CDR3 runs to 16 residues. Germline trimming cut 4 bases from V and 0 bases from J; bases unmatched to any gene: 5. The CDR3 protein is CASSPAGTGANYGYTF. CDR3 nucleotides: TGCGCCAGCAGCCCGGCCGGGACAGGGGCTAACTATGGCTACACCTTC.

The V call is TRBV5-1, the J call TRBJ2-7; 8 bases are a match to TRBD1. The CDR3 totals 17 residues. Losses at the gene ends were 1 base for V and 1 base for J; bases not matched to a gene: 10. Germline V CDR1 and CDR2: SGHRS, YFSETQ. CDR3 region: CASSLTSGGSDSYEQYF. CDR3 nucleotide sequence: TGCGCCAGCAGCTTGACGTCAGGGGGCTCCGATTCCTACGAGCAGTACTTC.

The chain employs TRBV2 and TRBJ2-7; a possible D gene is TRBD1 (6 bases). Per the germline V gene, CDR1 is SNHLY and CDR2 is FYNNEI. The CDR3 has 15 residues. Trimming took off 7 bases at V and 2 bases at J, with 18 bases between the two ends. The DNA for the CDR3 is TGTGCCAGCACCCTCTCCGAGGCAGGGGCCTACGAGCAGTACTTC. Protein sequence: CASTLSEAGAYEQYF.

The genes are TRBV18 and TRBJ1-1; D is undetermined. The CDR3 is 15 amino acids. V was shortened by 3 bases and J by 3 bases, with 14 bases between the two germline ends. Per the germline V gene, CDR1 is KGHSH and CDR2 is LQKENI. CDR3 sequence: CASSPLGSGDTEAFF. CDR3 in DNA: TGTGCCAGCTCACCGCTGGGCAGTGGGGACACTGAAGCTTTCTTT.

This clone was picked up a small number of times. The rearrangement links TRBV25-1 to TRBJ2-1; possible D gene TRBD2, 6 bases. Germline loops: CDR1 MGHDK, CDR2 SYGVNS. The CDR3 is 14 amino acids. The ends were cut back, 10 bases at V and 4 bases at J, with 17 bases in the middle. CDR3 sequence (DNA): TGTGCCACAGATCCCGGGACTTCTTACAATGAGCAGTTCTTC. Translating it yields CATDPGTSYNEQFF.

The chain employs TRBV19 and TRBJ2-1, with TRBD2 matching over 9 bases. V dropped 6 bases and J dropped 3; count of bases not matched to a gene: 6. The CDR3 length is 15 residues. Germline V gives CDR1 LNHDA, CDR2 SQIVND (reference sequence). Here the CDR3 DNA reads TGTGCCAGTAGCCTACTAGCGGGCAACTACAATGAGCAGTTCTTC. Protein sequence: CASSLLAGNYNEQFF. The variable domain in full, with the rest retrieved from reference TRBV19 and TRBJ2-1, is DGGITQSPKYLFRKEGQNVTLSCEQNLNHDAMYWYRQDPGQGLRLIYYSQIVNDFQKGDIAEGYSVSREKKESFPLTVTSAQKNPTAFYLCASSLLAGNYNEQFFGPGTRLTVL.

Only one count was recorded for this clone. The chain recombines TRBV6-1 with TRBJ1-3; D gene uncertain. The CDR3 is 17 residues long. Trimming pared 4 bases from V and 0 bases from J, leaving 16 bases between. The germline V gene encodes CDR1 MNHNS and CDR2 SASEGT. In DNA, the CDR3 is TGTGCCAGCAGTGCAGTGGCCAAAGTTAACTCTGGAAACACCATATATTTT. This gives the protein CASSAVAKVNSGNTIYF.

The chain recombines TRBV11-2 with TRBJ2-3, with D unclear. CDR3 length: 12 amino acids. CDR1 and CDR2 from the germline V gene are SGHAT and FQNNGV. V was clipped by 9 bases and J by 0 bases, with 7 bases between them. CDR3 DNA sequence: TGTGCCAGTCTGGCAAGCACAGATACGCAGTATTTT. This encodes CASLASTDTQYF.

The chain is built from TRBV10-2 and TRBJ2-6, with a tentative D call TRBD1 (6 bases). Between the trimmed V and J ends, which lost 4 bases and 1 base, there was a span of 8 bases. The germline V gene encodes CDR1 WSHSY and CDR2 SAAADI. The CDR3 length is 15 residues. The CDR3 coding sequence is TGCGCCAGCAGTGGAGGGGGTTCTGGGGCCAACGTCCTGACTTTC. This translates into CASSGGGSGANVLTF.

The CDR3 coding sequence is TGTGCCAGCAGCCAAGTTGATGAAGCGGCAGATACGCAGTATTTT. This gives the protein CASSQVDEAADTQYF. V usage is TRBV4-2 and J usage is TRBJ2-3; a weak D match, TRBD2 (5 bases). Between the trimmed V and J ends, which lost 1 base and 4 bases, there was a span of 12 bases. Germline CDR1 LGHNA, CDR2 YNFKEQ. There are 15 residues in the CDR3.

The chain has TRBV6-6 and TRBJ2-7; D is ambiguous. Germline assignment: CDR1 MNHNY and CDR2 SVGAGI (reference sequence). This CDR3 contains 11 residues. Trimming stripped 5 bases from V and 5 bases from J, with 7 bases between. In nucleotides, the CDR3 is TGTGCCAGCAGTAGGAGTGACGAGCAGTACTTC. This translates into CASSRSDEQYF.

This chain links TRBV29-1 with TRBJ1-2, with unresolved D. Trimming pared 7 bases from V and 4 bases from J, leaving 10 bases between. The CDR3 is made up of 11 amino acids. CDR1 is SQVTM, CDR2 ANQGSEA, per germline. CDR3 protein: CSGSDGYGYTF. Here the CDR3 DNA reads TGCAGCGGGTCGGATGGCTATGGCTACACCTTC.

V usage is TRBV10-3 and J usage is TRBJ2-3, with TRBD1 matching over 7 bases. The junction had 7 bases not matched to a gene; V was cut back by 6 bases and J by 1 base. In germline, CDR1 is ENHRY, CDR2 SYGVKD. This CDR3 is built from 15 residues. The CDR3 region has the DNA TGTGCCATCAGCCCACAGGGGATGGGCACAGATACGCAGTATTTT. Protein: CAISPQGMGTDTQYF.

This chain uses TRBV29-1 with TRBJ2-5, with 8 bases identical to TRBD2. CDR3 length: 15 amino acids. The V and J ends lost 6 bases and 2 bases, in that order; junction bases with no gene match: 11. Germline assignment: CDR1 SQVTM and CDR2 ANQGSEA. In nucleotides, the CDR3 is TGCAGCGTGGCGTTACTAGCGGACTTACAAGAGACCCAGTACTTC. It yields the protein CSVALLADLQETQYF.

The V call is TRBV5-1, the J call TRBJ2-1, with 11 bases that match TRBD2. V gave up 6 bases and J gave up 5 bases; unmatched junction bases: 4. This CDR3 has 14 amino acids. Germline CDR1 is SGHRS and CDR2 is YFSETQ. CDR3 sequence (DNA): TGCGCCAGCAATCTAGCGGGGGGTCACAATGAGCAGTTCTTC. Its protein product is CASNLAGGHNEQFF.

The V and J genes are TRBV6-1 and TRBJ2-7; TRBD2 is a possible D gene (5 bases). The CDR3 is 15 amino acids. V was shortened by 6 bases and J by 2 bases, with 17 bases between the two germline ends. Germline V gives CDR1 MNHNS, CDR2 SASEGT. The CDR3 DNA reads TGTGCCAGCAGGATCCTTATGCAGGAGGCCTACGAGCAGTACTTC. It translates to CASRILMQEAYEQYF.

This chain joins TRBV28 and TRBJ2-7; 8 bases are shared with TRBD1. CDR3 length equals 12 residues. The germline V gene has CDR1 MDHEN and CDR2 SYDVKM. V was pared by 8 bases and J by 4 bases, with 4 bases of the junction left unmatched. Here the CDR3 DNA reads TGTGCCAGCGCCGGACAGGGTTACGAGCAGTACTTC. It codes for CASAGQGYEQYF.

V and J are TRBV7-9 and TRBJ1-5, with D tentatively TRBD1 (5 bases). Per germline, CDR1 SEHNR and CDR2 FQNEAQ (reference sequence). V lost 5 bases and J 5 bases, leaving 13 bases between the germline ends. This CDR3 is built from 14 residues. This CDR3 is CASSRDGTYQPQHF. Written as DNA, the CDR3 is TGTGCCAGCAGCCGGGACGGCACATATCAGCCCCAGCATTTT. The full variable domain, rest sourced from reference TRBV7-9 and TRBJ1-5, is DTGVSQNPRHKITKRGQNVTFRCDPISEHNRLYWYRQTLGQGPEFLTYFQNEAQLEKSRLLSDRFSAERPKGSFSTLEIQRTEQGDSAMYLCASSRDGTYQPQHFGDGTRLSIL.

V and J are TRBV27 and TRBJ2-1, with 9 bases lining up with TRBD2. The CDR3 has 15 amino acids. V shed 6 bases, J shed 5 bases, and the junction held 8 bases outside the gene matches. Germline values: CDR1 MNHEY, CDR2 SMNVEV (reference sequence). CDR3 sequence (DNA): TGTGCCAGCAGGTCCCGGACTAGCGCTCACAATGAGCAGTTCTTC. Protein product: CASRSRTSAHNEQFF.

The chain recombines TRBV18 with TRBJ1-1; no reliable D call. Germline V CDR1 and CDR2: KGHSH, LQKENI. The CDR3 is made up of 14 amino acids. V was cut by 1 base and J by 1 base, with 7 bases left in between. The CDR3 sequence is CASSPQNKNTEAFF. The DNA of the CDR3 is TGTGCCAGCTCACCACAAAACAAGAACACTGAAGCTTTCTTT. Supplemented by reference TRBV18 and TRBJ1-1, the full variable domain reads NAGVMQNPRHLVRRRGQEARLRCSPMKGHSHVYWYRQLPEEGLKFMVYLQKENIIDESGMPKERFSAEFPKEGPSILRIQQVVRGDSAAYFCASSPQNKNTEAFFGQGTRLTVV.

The CDR3 sequence is CASSSALLGTGELFF. CDR3 bases: TGTGCCAGCAGCTCCGCCCTCCTCGGAACCGGGGAGCTGTTTTTT. V gene TRBV7-2 combines with J gene TRBJ2-2; D gene uncertain. The CDR3 is made up of 15 amino acids. CDR1 SGHTA and CDR2 FQGNSA come from the germline V gene. Trimming removed 4 bases from V and 5 bases from J, with 14 bases in between. Supplemented by reference TRBV7-2 and TRBJ2-2, the full variable domain reads GAGVSQSPSNKVTEKGKDVELRCDPISGHTALYWYRQSLGQGLEFLIYFQGNSAPDKSGLPSDRFSAERTGGSVSTLTIQRTQQEDSAVYLCASSSALLGTGELFFGEGSRLTVL.

A few counts support this clone. The chain employs TRBV27 and TRBJ2-1; 7 bases agree with TRBD2. Trimming took 5 bases from V and 7 from J; bases not matched to a gene: 23. This CDR3 is 19 amino acids long. CDR1 is MNHEY and CDR2 is SMNVEV in the germline V gene (reference sequence). The CDR3 DNA reads as TGTGCCAGCAGTACGTTGAACGCCCTAGGGGAGGGCCCTACTAATGAGCAGTTCTTC. Its translation is CASSTLNALGEGPTNEQFF.

This clone was counted a few times. The V gene is TRBV27, the J gene TRBJ2-7, with 7 bases identical to TRBD2. The CDR3 is 13 amino acids. Unmatched junction bases numbered 4, after V lost 1 base and J lost 7 bases. The germline gives CDR1 MNHEY, CDR2 SMNVEV (reference sequence). The CDR3 nucleotides are TGTGCCAGCAGTTTATATGGGGGGGGTGAGCAGTACTTC. Protein product: CASSLYGGGEQYF.

The rearrangement links TRBV7-3 to TRBJ2-1; the D is unclear. V lost 0 bases to trimming and J lost 4 bases, with 4 bases between them. CDR1 is SGHTA, CDR2 FQGTGA, per germline. The CDR3 length is 13 residues. The CDR3 nucleotides are TGTGCCAGCAGCTTAACTACATACAATGAGCAGTTCTTC. Its protein is CASSLTTYNEQFF.

The genes are TRBV9 and TRBJ2-7, with D unresolved. The CDR3 is made up of 14 amino acids. Germline values: CDR1 SGDLS, CDR2 YYNGEE. V dropped 4 bases and J dropped 0 bases, with 11 bases sitting between them. CDR3 sequence: CASSTTSSSYEQYF. The CDR3 nucleotides read TGTGCCAGCAGCACCACTTCGAGCTCCTACGAGCAGTACTTC.

This clone was counted a few times. The V call is TRBV6-1, the J call TRBJ2-1; tentatively, D is TRBD1 or TRBD2 (5 bases each). CDR1 and CDR2 (germline): MNHNS, SASEGT. This CDR3 has 12 amino acids. V lost 9 bases and J lost 4, with 10 bases in between. CDR3 nucleotide sequence: TGTGCCAGTAGGGACGTGTACAATGAGCAGTTCTTC. It encodes CASRDVYNEQFF.